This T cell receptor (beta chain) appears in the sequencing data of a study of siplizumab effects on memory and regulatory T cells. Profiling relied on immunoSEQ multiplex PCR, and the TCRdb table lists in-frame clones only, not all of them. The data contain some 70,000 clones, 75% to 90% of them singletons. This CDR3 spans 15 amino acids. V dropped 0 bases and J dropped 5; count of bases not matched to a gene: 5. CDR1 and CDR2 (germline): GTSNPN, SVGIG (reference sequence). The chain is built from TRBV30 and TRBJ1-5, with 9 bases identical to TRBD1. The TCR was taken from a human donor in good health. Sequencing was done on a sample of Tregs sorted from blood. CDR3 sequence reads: CAWSVQGQGYQPQHF. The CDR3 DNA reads TGTGCCTGGAGTGTACAGGGACAGGGATATCAGCCCCAGCATTTT.